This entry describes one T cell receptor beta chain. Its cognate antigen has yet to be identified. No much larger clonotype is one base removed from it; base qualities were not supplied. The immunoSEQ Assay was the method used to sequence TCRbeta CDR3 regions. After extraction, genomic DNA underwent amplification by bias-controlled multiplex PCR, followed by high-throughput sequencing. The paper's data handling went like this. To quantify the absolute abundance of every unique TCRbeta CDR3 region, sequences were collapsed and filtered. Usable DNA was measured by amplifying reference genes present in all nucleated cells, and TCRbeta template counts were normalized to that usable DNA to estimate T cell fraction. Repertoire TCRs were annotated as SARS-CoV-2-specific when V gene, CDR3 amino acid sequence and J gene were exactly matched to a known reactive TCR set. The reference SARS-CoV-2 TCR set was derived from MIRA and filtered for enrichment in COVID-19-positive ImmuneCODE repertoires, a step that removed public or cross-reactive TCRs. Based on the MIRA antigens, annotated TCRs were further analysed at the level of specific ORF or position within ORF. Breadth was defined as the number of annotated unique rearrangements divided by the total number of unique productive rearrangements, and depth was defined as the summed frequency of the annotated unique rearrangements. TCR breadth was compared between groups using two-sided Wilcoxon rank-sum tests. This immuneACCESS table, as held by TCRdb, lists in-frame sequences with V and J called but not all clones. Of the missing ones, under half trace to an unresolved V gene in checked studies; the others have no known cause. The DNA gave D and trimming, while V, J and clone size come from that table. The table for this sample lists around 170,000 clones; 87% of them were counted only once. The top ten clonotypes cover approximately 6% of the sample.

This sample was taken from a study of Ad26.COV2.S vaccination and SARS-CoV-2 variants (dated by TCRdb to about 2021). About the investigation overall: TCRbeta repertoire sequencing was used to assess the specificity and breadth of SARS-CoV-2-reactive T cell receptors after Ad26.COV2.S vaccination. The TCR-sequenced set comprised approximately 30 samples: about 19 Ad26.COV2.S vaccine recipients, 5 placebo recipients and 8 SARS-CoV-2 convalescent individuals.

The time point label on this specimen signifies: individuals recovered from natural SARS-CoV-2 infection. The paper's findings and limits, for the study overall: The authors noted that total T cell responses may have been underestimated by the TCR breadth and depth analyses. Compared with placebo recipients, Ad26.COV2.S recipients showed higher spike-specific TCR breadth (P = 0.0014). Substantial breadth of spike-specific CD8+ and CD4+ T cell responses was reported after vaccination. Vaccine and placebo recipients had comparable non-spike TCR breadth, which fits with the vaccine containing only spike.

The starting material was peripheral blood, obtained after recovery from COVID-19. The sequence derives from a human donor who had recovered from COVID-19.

The nucleotide sequence is TGTGCCAGCAGGAGAGTCAGCGGGCTCGAGCAGTACTTC. This translates into CASRRVSGLEQYF. This chain joins TRBV7-2 to TRBJ2-7; a tentative D call is TRBD2 (6 bases match). CDR1 and CDR2, per the germline V gene, are SGHTA and FQGNSA. V is cut by 6 bases and J by 6 bases, and the space between the germline ends is 15 bases. The CDR3 runs 13 amino acids, cysteine and phenylalanine included. Here the CDR3 DNA is all that survives: 39 bases in frame from base 1.